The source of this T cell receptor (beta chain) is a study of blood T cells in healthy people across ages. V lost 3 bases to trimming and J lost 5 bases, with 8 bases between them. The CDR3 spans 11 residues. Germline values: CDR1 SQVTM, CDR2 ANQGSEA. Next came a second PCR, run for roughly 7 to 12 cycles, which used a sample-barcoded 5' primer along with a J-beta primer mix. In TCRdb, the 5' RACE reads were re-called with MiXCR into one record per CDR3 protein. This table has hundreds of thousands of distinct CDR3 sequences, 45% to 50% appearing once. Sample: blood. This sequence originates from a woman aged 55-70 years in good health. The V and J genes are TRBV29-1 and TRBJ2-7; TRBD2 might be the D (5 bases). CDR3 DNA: TGCAGCGTTGAGGACTTCAACGAGCAGTACTTC. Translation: CSVEDFNEQYF.